The entry that follows covers one T cell receptor beta chain sequence. This sample is drawn from a study of T-cell memory formation after mild COVID-19. The CDR3 sequence is 13 residues long. V was trimmed by 3 bases and J by 2 bases, leaving 7 bases between them. TCRdb reprocessed the 5' RACE reads via MiXCR and lists one record per CDR3 protein. In the table there are roughly 170,000 distinct CDR3 sequences, approximately 17% of which are singletons. The receptor was isolated from a young man who had mild COVID-19 (a few samples of this study predate the infection). Cell type and time point are not known. This sequence joins TRBV12-3 or TRBV12-4 and TRBJ1-2, with D unclear. The sequenced material came from PBMCs or a T cell subset sorted from them (not recorded which). CDR3 bases: TGTGCCAGCAGTTTGCTCGAAAACTATGGCTACACCTTC. As protein: CASSLLENYGYTF.